This T cell receptor beta chain was sequenced during a study of cytomegalovirus exposure and HLA in healthy donors (dated by TCRdb to about 2017). For the wider study: An earlier analysis of approximately 640 of the donors reported more than 250 Gb of sequence data and 117 million unique TCR beta sequences from 150 million to 200 million T cells. Roughly 320 gigabases of sequencing data and 70 million to 95 million unique TCR sequences made up an early release that covered roughly 670 HLA-typed donors. Of the roughly 410 genotyped donors, 75% to 85% were placed in the genetic ancestry cluster associated with self-reported Caucasian donors. The study was designed to test whether signatures of past pathogen exposure could be identified by cataloging public T cell receptors. The T cell repertoires of 670 or so subjects were profiled by immunosequencing and related to cytomegalovirus serostatus. In addition to the first cohort of 666 subjects, a separate validation cohort of approximately 130 different subjects was used. High-throughput TCR immunosequencing, statistical association of individual TCRs with disease status, and machine learning were combined to predict cytomegalovirus infection status. In a later analysis, previously published TCR beta repertoires from fewer than 750 donors were re-analyzed and high-resolution HLA genotyping was added so that TCR occurrence patterns could be studied. The later analysis used no new phenotypic data to find candidate immune exposures, relying instead on TCR beta sequences and their occurrence across donors. An earlier analysis of around 580 of the donors used high-throughput TCR beta sequencing to judge whether each TCR beta V gene segment behaved as functional or pseudogenic. Donor age, sex, ethnicity and CMV serostatus were compiled alongside the repertoire data. In a later genetic analysis, genome-wide SNP genotypes for about 60% of the 666 donors were used, and that subset was treated as a discovery cohort. All discovery cohort repertoires had been generated on a single sequencing platform. Both class I and class II loci were covered by HLA typing, at four-digit resolution. The number of donors typed differed by locus, with roughly 620-630 for A, B, C, DRB1 and DQB1, roughly 520 for DQA1, over 600 for DPA1, and around 430 for DPB1. Roughly five DR-DQ haplotypes were treated as single units for association and clustering because of strong linkage in the cohort. Among roughly 400 genotyped donors of the cohort, an average of approximately 250,000 unique TCR beta nucleotide sequences were sequenced per donor, roughly 18% of them non-productive.

Receptor amplification or capture employed the immunoSEQ multiplex PCR assay. The multiplex PCR relied on a mix of 60 forward primers for TCR Vbeta segments and 13 reverse primers for TCR Jbeta segments. The CDR3 region of rearranged TCR beta genes was amplified from genomic DNA by a multiplex PCR assay. Amplified TCR beta libraries were sequenced as 87-base-pair reads on the Illumina HiSeq System. The study's own analysis went as follows. Across the roughly 670 repertoires, a later analysis counted 80 million or so unique TCR beta chains, 9.5 million to 13 million of which were shared by at least two donors. To remove PCR and sequencing errors, raw reads were error-corrected and collapsed into unique sequences using a nearest-neighbor algorithm that merged closely related sequences. V, D and J gene segments were assigned by aligning CDR3 sequences to IMGT reference sequences. For a sequence to be retained, a match of at least six nucleotides to both a V gene segment and a J gene segment was required. A rearrangement counted as productive if the CDR3 had no stop codons and remained in frame with V and J, and every other rearrangement counted as non-productive. Following IMGT convention, CDR3 was defined as the stretch from the second conserved V-encoded cysteine up to the conserved J-encoded phenylalanine. In an earlier analysis of 587 of the donors, sequences lacking an unambiguous match to a single V gene segment were excluded. In an earlier analysis of about 590 of the donors, a V segment was called functional when productive rearrangements were above 56.7%, and segregating when the standard deviation between donors exceeded 5%. A statistical classification framework was developed to diagnose cytomegalovirus status using the catalog of TCR beta chain sequences. In a later analysis, TCR nucleotide sequences were compared against IMGT/GENE-DB human TR gene sequences so that V and J genes could be assigned. The TCRdist pipeline was used in a later analysis to assign CDR3 sequences and most-parsimonious VDJ recombination scenarios. In a later analysis, every TCR beta chain was defined by the combination of its CDR3 amino acid sequence and its V-gene family, and reads without a unique V-gene family were dropped. A later analysis removed roughly 590 highly shared, low-generation-probability nucleotide sequences to deal with suspected cross-contamination and a sequencing artifact. For each public chain, a later analysis derived a clonal expansion index from normalized ranks of inferred template counts within each repertoire. A later analysis computed generation probabilities with a VDJ recombination model fitted to out-of-frame rearrangements, and checked the results against IGoR. A later analysis scored TCR-TCR, TCR-HLA and TCR-CMV co-occurrence with hypergeometric tests, applying a repertoire-size bias correction to TCR pairs. False discovery rates were estimated in a later analysis by permuting HLA or CMV assignments 20 times. In a later analysis, co-occurring TCRs were grouped with DBSCAN, and TCRdist sequence similarity was added when clustering was performed within HLA-allele-positive subsets. Repertoires with fewer than 30,000 or more than 120,000 public chains were left out of co-occurrence clustering, as were five repertoires with anomalous nucleotide sharing. The table comes from immuneACCESS by way of TCRdb, which keeps in-frame sequences with V and J called. Part of the clones is missing from these tables; in studies checked, under half for an unresolved V gene and the rest for unknown reasons. The V and J calls and clone size are taken from that table; D and trimming were inferred from the DNA. The sample table lists about 160,000 clones, approximately 80% of them with a count of one. More than 1% of the sample comes from the top ten.

Reading from cysteine to phenylalanine, the CDR3 counts 17 amino acids. Only the CDR3 DNA is retained, 51 bases long and in frame from the first base. The germline V gene specifies SGHRS as CDR1 and YFSETQ as CDR2. V and J lose 0 bases and 0 bases, and a span of 13 bases separates them. The study at large found these results: The sequencing pipeline was judged likely to have produced a cluster of highly shared sequence variants as a technical artifact. Only TCR beta chains were sequenced in this cohort, and the absence of alpha or paired-chain data limited detectable features. The authors suggested that the approach could potentially be extended to other disease states and immunological phenotypes. Because HLA typing was missing for some donors at each locus, association tests included only the typed subset. In the study, some 160 TCR beta chains were listed as associated with cytomegalovirus. A later analysis associated some 17,000 TCR beta sequences with specific HLA alleles at a false discovery rate of 0.05. V-gene and J-gene trimming of TCR beta chains was associated with a missense DCLRE1C variant in a later genetic analysis, and the association was replicated in an independent cohort. The presence/absence analyses assumed that sequencing depth was roughly uniform across donors, and that assumption may not be true. According to a later analysis, parvovirus B19, influenza, CMV and Epstein-Barr virus appeared linked to several top co-occurrence clusters. In vitro tests confirmed that three of the cytomegalovirus-associated TCR beta chains recognize cytomegalovirus antigens. A further reported finding was that TCR beta sequences accurately predicted the HLA-A and HLA-B alleles for most subjects in the first cohort. The 87-base-pair reads could not distinguish some IMGT-functional V segments, including TRBV6-2 and TRBV6-3, so those segments were excluded. An earlier analysis of 587 of the donors showed that most TCR beta V segments appeared in productive rearrangements either about 90% or about 30% of the time, which broadly matched IMGT annotations. In a later analysis, HLA-associated TCR beta chains were found to be more clonally expanded and to have lower generation probabilities than equally common non-associated chains. In a later genetic analysis, fewer N-insertions in productive TCRs were reported among donors in an Asian-associated ancestry cluster than the approximately 710-donor mean. CMV serostatus was the only immune exposure information available for the cohort. Most TCR sequences were observed very rarely across donors, whereas some public TCRs were present in many individuals. According to a later analysis, TCR association rates differed among HLA loci, with DRB1 alleles showing the most associated TCRs and HLA-C alleles showing the fewest. Cytomegalovirus status was reported to be diagnosed by the classifier with high specificity and sensitivity in both the original and validation cohorts. Linkage disequilibrium might explain the correlated functional status among segregating V segments, but an unknown experimental factor could not be excluded. When HLA alleles, especially DR and DQ, strongly co-occurred, attributing TCR associations to individual alleles was difficult. Most CMV-associated TCR beta chains appeared to be HLA-restricted in a later analysis, and the HLA associations seemed to be driven largely by CMV exposure. Some 16 rarely observed V segments, including chromosome 9 orphons, were excluded from the earlier analysis of a few hundred of the donors because counts were too low.

The table lists this clone with a count of one. It has no known antigen specificity. No qualities accompany the bases; no much larger clone lies one base away. The cohort was made up of about 670 healthy bone marrow donors. At the time of sampling, all cohort members were nominally healthy, though unrecorded immune exposures were likely present. The donor was CMV seronegative and belonged to the group of several hundred seronegative cohort members. Each donor provided a peripheral blood sample, and peripheral blood mononuclear cells were used for TCR beta sequencing. Genomic DNA was extracted from the blood cell samples with the Qiagen DNeasy Blood Extraction Kit.

The TCR comes from a boy between 2 and 15 years old in good health and CMV-seronegative. This sequence uses TRBV5-1 and TRBJ1-5; the D gene lacks a confident call. The sample was PBMCs. The CDR3 amino acid sequence is: CASSLVGEGYSNQPQHF. The base sequence is TGCGCCAGCAGCTTGGTTGGGGAGGGATATAGCAATCAGCCCCAGCATTTT.